The rows below give T cell receptor beta chains drawn from one sample of a study of breast tumors, draining lymph nodes, adjacent tissues. One entry per CDR3 protein, called by TCRdb with MiXCR from the multiplex PCR reads. The sample lists tens of thousands of distinct CDR3 sequences, around two thirds occurring once. The sequenced sample consisted of tumor-adjacent breast tissue. The receptors here all came from a female donor with breast cancer. Some clones in this sample may be carry-over from other donors' samples. CDR3s include the opening cysteine and the closing phenylalanine or tryptophan. D genes are given only for firm matches. Clone sizes are given selectively: once, few, many, or a class where the clone is expanded.

clone_size: many
j_call: TRBJ1-1
d_call: TRBD1
v_call: TRBV7-2
cdr3_aa: CASSSYRGNTEAFF
cdr3_nt: TGTGCCAGCAGCTCATACAGGGGGAACACTGAAGCTTTCTTT

clone_size: few
j_call: TRBJ2-7
d_call: TRBD1
v_call: TRBV7-2
cdr3_aa: CASSLGSGQGQYF
cdr3_nt: TGTGCCAGCAGCTTAGGTTCCGGACAGGGACAGTACTTC

clone_size: once
j_call: TRBJ2-7
d_call: TRBD1
v_call: TRBV2
cdr3_aa: CASRGQGGTSYEQYF
cdr3_nt: TGTGCCAGCAGAGGACAGGGCGGGACTTCCTACGAGCAGTACTTC

clone_size: .
j_call: TRBJ1-2
d_call: TRBD1
v_call: TRBV5-4
cdr3_aa: CASSPRQGASYGYTF
cdr3_nt: TGTGCCAGCAGCCCTCGACAGGGGGCCAGCTATGGCTACACCTTC

clone_size: .
j_call: TRBJ1-2
d_call: .
v_call: TRBV2
cdr3_aa: CASSYEGSNYGYTF
cdr3_nt: TGTGCCAGCAGTTACGAGGGTTCTAACTATGGCTACACCTTC

clone_size: .
j_call: TRBJ2-1
d_call: .
v_call: TRBV10-3
cdr3_aa: CAMSRDNEQFF
cdr3_nt: TGTGCCATGTCTAGGGACAATGAGCAGTTCTTC

clone_size: .
j_call: TRBJ2-2
d_call: TRBD2
v_call: TRBV11-3
cdr3_aa: CASSLASGYTGELFF
cdr3_nt: TGTGCCAGCAGCTTAGCTAGCGGCTACACCGGGGAGCTGTTTTTT

clone_size: .
j_call: TRBJ2-7
d_call: TRBD1
v_call: TRBV12-3/TRBV12-4
cdr3_aa: CASSFAGQGAKEQYF
cdr3_nt: TGTGCCAGCAGTTTCGCGGGACAGGGGGCGAAGGAGCAGTACTTC

clone_size: .
j_call: TRBJ1-5
d_call: .
v_call: TRBV5-1
cdr3_aa: CASSLGPGLNQPQHF
cdr3_nt: TGCGCCAGCAGCTTGGGACCGGGCCTCAATCAGCCCCAGCATTTT

clone_size: .
j_call: TRBJ2-6
d_call: .
v_call: TRBV6-1
cdr3_aa: CASSEYWGPGANVLTF
cdr3_nt: TGTGCCAGCAGTGAATACTGGGGTCCTGGGGCCAACGTCCTGACTTTC

clone_size: .
j_call: TRBJ2-5
d_call: .
v_call: TRBV7-2
cdr3_aa: CASSLYEGRGETQYF
cdr3_nt: TGTGCCAGCAGCTTATATGAGGGACGAGGAGAGACCCAGTACTTC

clone_size: many
j_call: TRBJ1-1
d_call: .
v_call: TRBV20-1
cdr3_aa: CSARDGQAAVNTEAFF
cdr3_nt: TGCAGTGCTAGAGACGGGCAGGCTGCGGTGAACACTGAAGCTTTCTTT

clone_size: .
j_call: TRBJ1-2
d_call: TRBD1
v_call: TRBV20-1
cdr3_aa: CSAGSGTAYGYTF
cdr3_nt: TGCAGTGCTGGATCCGGGACAGCCTATGGCTACACCTTC

clone_size: once
j_call: TRBJ1-6
d_call: TRBD1
v_call: TRBV15
cdr3_aa: CATSRVWTGKHSPLHF
cdr3_nt: TGTGCCACCAGCAGAGTCTGGACAGGGAAACATTCACCCCTCCACTTT

clone_size: many
j_call: TRBJ2-5
d_call: TRBD1
v_call: TRBV6-1
cdr3_aa: CASSERTGGAETQYF
cdr3_nt: TGTGCCAGCAGTGAGAGGACAGGGGGCGCAGAGACCCAGTACTTC

clone_size: .
j_call: TRBJ2-7
d_call: .
v_call: TRBV15
cdr3_aa: CATSRGGGSYEQYF
cdr3_nt: TGTGCCACCAGCAGAGGTGGGGGCTCCTACGAGCAGTACTTC

clone_size: .
j_call: TRBJ1-2
d_call: .
v_call: TRBV7-9
cdr3_aa: CASSRQEKYGYTF
cdr3_nt: TGTGCCAGCAGCCGACAAGAGAAGTATGGCTACACCTTC

clone_size: medium-sized
j_call: TRBJ2-7
d_call: TRBD1
v_call: TRBV20-1
cdr3_aa: CSARGQGGLTYEQYF
cdr3_nt: TGCAGTGCTAGAGGACAGGGGGGTTTAACCTACGAGCAGTACTTC

clone_size: .
j_call: TRBJ1-2
d_call: .
v_call: TRBV9
cdr3_aa: CASSSTDRDYGYTF
cdr3_nt: TGTGCCAGCAGCTCAACGGACAGAGACTATGGCTACACCTTC

clone_size: .
j_call: TRBJ2-1
d_call: .
v_call: TRBV30
cdr3_aa: CAWLAFNHNEQFF
cdr3_nt: TGTGCCTGGCTGGCTTTTAACCACAATGAGCAGTTCTTC

clone_size: once
j_call: TRBJ2-2
d_call: .
v_call: TRBV19
cdr3_aa: CASTRSSELAGELFF
cdr3_nt: TGTGCCAGTACCCGGAGCAGTGAATTGGCCGGGGAGCTGTTTTTT

clone_size: .
j_call: TRBJ2-7
d_call: .
v_call: TRBV20-1
cdr3_aa: CSAREFGGSSYEQYF
cdr3_nt: TGCAGTGCTAGAGAATTCGGGGGCAGCTCCTACGAGCAGTACTTC

clone_size: .
j_call: TRBJ1-6
d_call: TRBD1
v_call: TRBV5-6
cdr3_aa: CASSYGTGAWSPLHF
cdr3_nt: TGTGCCAGCAGCTACGGGACAGGGGCTTGGTCACCCCTCCACTTT

clone_size: .
j_call: TRBJ2-3
d_call: .
v_call: TRBV9
cdr3_aa: CASSAGYRVGADTQYF
cdr3_nt: TGTGCCAGCAGCGCAGGCTACAGGGTCGGTGCAGATACGCAGTATTTT

clone_size: many
j_call: TRBJ1-6
d_call: TRBD1
v_call: TRBV28
cdr3_aa: CASSHRGSRSPLHF
cdr3_nt: TGTGCCAGCAGCCACAGGGGATCGCGGTCACCCCTCCACTTT

clone_size: medium-sized
j_call: TRBJ2-3
d_call: .
v_call: TRBV20-1
cdr3_aa: CSAAGGVSTDTQYF
cdr3_nt: TGCAGTGCCGCAGGCGGGGTTAGCACAGATACGCAGTATTTT

clone_size: .
j_call: TRBJ2-5
d_call: .
v_call: TRBV20-1
cdr3_aa: CSVSRRAGPQETQYF
cdr3_nt: TGCAGCGTGAGTCGCCGGGCGGGACCACAAGAGACCCAGTACTTC

clone_size: .
j_call: TRBJ2-7
d_call: TRBD1
v_call: TRBV7-6
cdr3_aa: CASSVDRDYEQYF
cdr3_nt: TGTGCCAGCAGCGTGGACAGGGACTACGAGCAGTACTTC

clone_size: .
j_call: TRBJ2-5
d_call: .
v_call: TRBV11-2
cdr3_aa: CASSSKLTKFKYQETQYF
cdr3_nt: TGTGCCAGCAGCTCCAAGTTAACTAAGTTTAAGTACCAAGAGACCCAGTACTTC

clone_size: many
j_call: TRBJ2-4
d_call: .
v_call: TRBV3-1
cdr3_aa: CASSPFRGWNIQYF
cdr3_nt: TGTGCCAGCAGCCCCTTTCGGGGCTGGAACATTCAGTACTTC

clone_size: medium-sized
j_call: TRBJ2-7
d_call: .
v_call: TRBV20-1
cdr3_aa: CSAASPRTGSYEQYF
cdr3_nt: TGCAGTGCCGCGTCGCCCCGGACGGGCTCCTACGAGCAGTACTTC

clone_size: .
j_call: TRBJ1-2
d_call: .
v_call: TRBV7-2
cdr3_aa: CASSPRERTGASPF
cdr3_nt: TGTGCCAGCAGCCCGCGGGAGAGAACGGGCGCCTCCCCCTTC

clone_size: .
j_call: TRBJ2-7
d_call: TRBD1
v_call: TRBV15
cdr3_aa: CATSRGTGGSYEQYF
cdr3_nt: TGTGCCACCAGCAGAGGGACAGGGGGCTCCTACGAGCAGTACTTC

clone_size: medium-sized
j_call: TRBJ1-3
d_call: .
v_call: TRBV6-1
cdr3_aa: CASSAGQGNTIYF
cdr3_nt: TGTGCCAGCAGTGCGGGACAAGGAAACACCATATATTTT

clone_size: many
j_call: TRBJ2-1
d_call: TRBD2
v_call: TRBV6-2/TRBV6-3
cdr3_aa: CASSETSTYNEQFF
cdr3_nt: TGTGCCAGCAGTGAGACTAGCACCTACAATGAGCAGTTCTTC

clone_size: medium-sized
j_call: TRBJ1-2
d_call: TRBD1
v_call: TRBV2
cdr3_aa: CASSSTGTVYGYTF
cdr3_nt: TGTGCCAGCAGTTCCACCGGGACAGTCTATGGCTACACCTTC

clone_size: .
j_call: TRBJ2-7
d_call: .
v_call: TRBV5-1
cdr3_aa: CASSLPNLDRQRYF
cdr3_nt: TGCGCCAGCAGCTTGCCGAATCTAGACAGGCAGAGGTACTTC

clone_size: .
j_call: TRBJ1-6
d_call: .
v_call: TRBV5-1
cdr3_aa: CASSLGSGYSPLHF
cdr3_nt: TGCGCCAGCAGCTTGGGGTCAGGGTATTCCCCCCTCCACTTT

clone_size: .
j_call: TRBJ1-3
d_call: .
v_call: TRBV20-1
cdr3_aa: CSARDGARDIYF
cdr3_nt: TGCAGTGCTAGAGATGGGGCGCGGGACATATATTTT

clone_size: .
j_call: TRBJ2-1
d_call: TRBD2
v_call: TRBV2
cdr3_aa: CASRGLAGFNEQFF
cdr3_nt: TGTGCCAGCAGAGGACTAGCGGGCTTCAATGAGCAGTTCTTC

clone_size: once
j_call: TRBJ1-5
d_call: TRBD1
v_call: TRBV5-5
cdr3_aa: CASSSDRPDLRPQHF
cdr3_nt: TGTGCCAGCAGCTCGGACAGGCCCGACCTCCGGCCCCAGCATTTT

clone_size: .
j_call: TRBJ1-5
d_call: .
v_call: TRBV12-3/TRBV12-4
cdr3_aa: CASSLARGAGQPQHF
cdr3_nt: TGTGCCAGCAGTTTAGCTCGCGGGGCAGGACAGCCCCAGCATTTT

clone_size: .
j_call: TRBJ1-5
d_call: .
v_call: TRBV11-2
cdr3_aa: CASSLAGSMDNQPQHF
cdr3_nt: TGTGCCAGCAGCTTGGCCGGGTCAATGGACAATCAGCCCCAGCATTTT

clone_size: medium-sized
j_call: TRBJ1-2
d_call: .
v_call: TRBV29-1
cdr3_aa: CSVVGEGRANYGYTF
cdr3_nt: TGCAGCGTTGTGGGGGAGGGGAGAGCTAACTATGGCTACACCTTC

clone_size: medium-sized
j_call: TRBJ2-7
d_call: .
v_call: TRBV13
cdr3_aa: CASSLKISSYEQYF
cdr3_nt: TGTGCCAGCAGCCTAAAGATAAGCTCCTACGAGCAGTACTTC

clone_size: .
j_call: TRBJ2-7
d_call: TRBD2
v_call: TRBV2
cdr3_aa: CASSKTGTSRYEQYF
cdr3_nt: TGTGCCAGCAGTAAAACCGGGACTAGTCGATACGAGCAGTACTTC

clone_size: .
j_call: TRBJ2-3
d_call: TRBD2
v_call: TRBV20-1
cdr3_aa: CSAPTSGSTDTQYF
cdr3_nt: TGCAGTGCTCCGACTAGCGGGAGCACAGATACGCAGTATTTT

clone_size: medium-sized
j_call: TRBJ2-3
d_call: .
v_call: TRBV20-1
cdr3_aa: CSARDYLGGETQYF
cdr3_nt: TGCAGTGCTAGAGATTACCTTGGGGGAGAGACGCAGTATTTT

clone_size: medium-sized
j_call: TRBJ1-2
d_call: .
v_call: TRBV6-1
cdr3_aa: CASSEATQIEDGYTF
cdr3_nt: TGTGCCAGCAGTGAAGCCACTCAGATAGAGGATGGCTACACCTTC

clone_size: .
j_call: TRBJ1-6
d_call: .
v_call: TRBV2
cdr3_aa: CASSEDGLNNSPLHF
cdr3_nt: TGTGCCAGCAGTGAAGATGGACTTAATAATTCACCCCTCCACTTT

clone_size: .
j_call: TRBJ2-7
d_call: .
v_call: TRBV20-1
cdr3_aa: CSASSQVGGEQYF
cdr3_nt: TGCAGTGCTAGTTCCCAGGTGGGGGGCGAGCAGTACTTC

clone_size: once
j_call: TRBJ2-5
d_call: .
v_call: TRBV7-9
cdr3_aa: CASSLTGGRKETQYF
cdr3_nt: TGTGCCAGCAGCCTAACCGGCGGCAGGAAAGAGACCCAGTACTTC

clone_size: once
j_call: TRBJ1-2
d_call: TRBD1
v_call: TRBV20-1
cdr3_aa: CSATRQGGSNYGYTF
cdr3_nt: TGCAGTGCCACAAGACAAGGGGGCTCGAACTATGGCTACACCTTC

clone_size: once
j_call: TRBJ2-1
d_call: .
v_call: TRBV7-9
cdr3_aa: CASSLGYNEQFF
cdr3_nt: TGTGCCAGCAGCTTAGGCTACAATGAGCAGTTCTTC

clone_size: .
j_call: TRBJ1-6
d_call: TRBD1
v_call: TRBV28
cdr3_aa: CASSPMTGGNSPLHF
cdr3_nt: TGTGCCAGCAGCCCGATGACAGGGGGGAATTCACCCCTCCACTTT

clone_size: medium-sized
j_call: TRBJ1-5
d_call: TRBD1
v_call: TRBV5-8
cdr3_aa: CASSWNPTGYVGNQPQHF
cdr3_nt: TGTGCCAGCAGCTGGAATCCGACAGGGTATGTTGGCAATCAGCCCCAGCATTTT

clone_size: .
j_call: TRBJ1-4
d_call: .
v_call: TRBV5-1
cdr3_aa: CASSLDLNEKLFF
cdr3_nt: TGCGCCAGCAGCTTGGACCTTAATGAAAAACTGTTTTTT